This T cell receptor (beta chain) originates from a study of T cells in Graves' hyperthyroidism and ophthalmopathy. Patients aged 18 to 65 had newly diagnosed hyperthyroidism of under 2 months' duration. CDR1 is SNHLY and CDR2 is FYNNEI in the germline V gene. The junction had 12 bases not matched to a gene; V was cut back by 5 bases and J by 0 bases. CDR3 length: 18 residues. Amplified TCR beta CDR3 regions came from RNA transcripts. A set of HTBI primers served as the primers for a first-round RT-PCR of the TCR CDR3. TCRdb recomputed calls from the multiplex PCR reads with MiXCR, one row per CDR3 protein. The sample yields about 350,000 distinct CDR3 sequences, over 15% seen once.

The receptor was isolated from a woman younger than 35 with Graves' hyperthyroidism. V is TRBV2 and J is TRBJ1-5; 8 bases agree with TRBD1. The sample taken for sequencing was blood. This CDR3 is CASSHKGTGGYSNQPQHF. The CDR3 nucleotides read TGTGCCAGCAGTCATAAAGGGACAGGAGGATATAGCAATCAGCCCCAGCATTTT.